The 10 T cell receptor beta chains below come from one sample, sequenced in a study of CD8 T cells in Susac syndrome. Roughly 0.45 to 1 ug RNA was reverse transcribed with random hexamers. TCRdb used MiXCR to reprocess the immunoSEQ multiplex PCR reads, holding one entry per CDR3 protein. Among 85,000 to 95,000 distinct CDR3 sequences listed, roughly 94% were seen once. Sequencing used CD4+ T cells from PBMCs. The receptors were gathered from a human donor with Susac syndrome.

This chain connects TRBV7-2 to TRBJ1-5; D perhaps matches TRBD1 (5 bases). The CDR3 contains 14 residues. CDR1 and CDR2 from the germline V gene are SGHTA and FQGNSA. The V end was cut by 1 base, the J end by 7 bases, with 11 bases between. Written as DNA, the CDR3 is TGTGCCAGCAGCTTAGAATGGGGCCACCAGCCCCAGCATTTT. Translating it yields CASSLEWGHQPQHF.

The chain has TRBV4-2 and TRBJ1-5, with 10 nucleotides matching TRBD1. The length of the CDR3 is 16 residues. V lost 3 bases to trimming and J lost 5 bases; unmatched junction nucleotides: 7. Germline CDR1 LGHNA, CDR2 YNFKEQ. The CDR3 DNA reads as TGTGCCAGCAGCCACCCCCGGGACAGGGGAGATCAGCCCCAGCATTTT. Its translation: CASSHPRDRGDQPQHF.

The rearrangement uses TRBV14 and TRBJ2-4, with D tentatively TRBD1 (5 bases). The CDR3 sequence is 16 residues long. CDR1 is SGHDN and CDR2 is FVKESK in the germline V gene. With 4 bases removed from V and 4 bases from J, the gap between germline ends came to 17 bases. The CDR3 here is CASSLHNRGMKNIQYF. CDR3 in DNA: TGTGCCAGCAGCCTCCATAATAGGGGTATGAAAAACATTCAGTACTTC.

The chain employs TRBV7-9 and TRBJ1-2; 10 bases align to TRBD1. This CDR3 has 14 amino acids. V shed 5 bases, J shed 10 bases, and the junction held 10 bases outside the gene matches. Germline-derived CDR1 and CDR2 are SEHNR and FQNEAQ (reference sequence). The chain's CDR3 is CASSPGTGAVDYTF. DNA of the CDR3: TGTGCCAGCAGCCCCGGGACAGGGGCGGTGGACTACACCTTC.

CDR3 DNA sequence: TGTGCCAGCAGCCGAACGGGGGGGCCGTCCTACAATGAGCAGTTCTTC. Its protein product is CASSRTGGPSYNEQFF. The genes are TRBV5-4 and TRBJ2-1, with 8 bases lining up with TRBD2. Trimming cost V 4 bases and J 1 base; bases outside gene matches: 7. Germline V gene data show CDR1 as SGHNT and CDR2 as YYREEE (reference sequence). The CDR3 covers 16 residues.

The CDR3 DNA sequence: TGTGCCAGCATTGTCACCGGGACAGCGAACACCGGGGAGCTGTTTTTT. Translation gives CASIVTGTANTGELFF. The J gene is TRBJ2-2, the V gene TRBV12-3 or TRBV12-4; 7 bases align to TRBD1. The CDR3 has 16 amino acids. Losses at the gene ends were 7 bases for V and 0 bases for J; bases not matched to a gene: 8.

The CDR3 DNA sequence: TGTGCCACCAGCCGTCGAGGGTCCCAAGAGACCCAGTACTTC. Its translation: CATSRRGSQETQYF. This sequence joins TRBV15 and TRBJ2-5; TRBD2 is a possible D gene (5 bases). Germline V gene data show CDR1 as LNHNV and CDR2 as YYDKDF (reference sequence). This CDR3 comprises 14 residues. V shed 5 bases and J shed 1 base, with 11 bases lying between them. Full variable domain (missing parts from reference TRBV15 and TRBJ2-5): DAMVIQNPRYQVTQFGKPVTLSCSQTLNHNVMYWYQQKSSQAPKLLFHYYDKDFNNEADTPDNFQSRRPNTSFCFLDIRSPGLGDTAMYLCATSRRGSQETQYFGPGTRLLVL.

The table lists this clonotype with a few counts. The V call is TRBV20-1, the J call TRBJ2-7; 9 bases match TRBD2. The CDR3 contains 15 residues. V lost 3 bases and J lost 2; bases outside the gene matches: 8. Germline V gene data show CDR1 as DFQATT and CDR2 as SNEGSKA (reference sequence). This CDR3 is CSASPISGGAYEQYF. DNA for the CDR3: TGCAGTGCTAGCCCCATTAGCGGGGGAGCCTACGAGCAGTACTTC.

V usage is TRBV28 and J usage is TRBJ1-1; D remains ambiguous. V lost 2 bases and J lost 1, with 8 bases in between. The germline V gene has CDR1 MDHEN and CDR2 SYDVKM. The CDR3 has 14 residues. The CDR3 sequence is CASSLTGSNTEAFF. CDR3 DNA: TGTGCCAGCAGTTTAACCGGCTCGAACACTGAAGCTTTCTTT.

CDR3 nucleotides: TGTGCCAGCAGCCGACAGACTTACACTGAAGCTTTCTTT. The encoded protein is CASSRQTYTEAFF. The chain has TRBV7-2 and TRBJ1-1; a possible D gene is TRBD1 (5 bases). CDR3 length: 13 residues. Germline CDR1 reads SGHTA; CDR2 reads FQGNSA. V lost 5 bases and J 3 bases, leaving 10 bases between the germline ends.